This T cell receptor (beta chain) emerged from a study of chemoradiotherapy in HPV16-positive cancers. Study conclusions and caveats: Non-HPV-specific T cells did not expand in tumors during treatment, whereas candidate HPV-specific clones and E7-related motifs did.

Some clones are missing from TCRdb's copy, which holds only in-frame ones; the method was immunoSEQ multiplex PCR. Of 9,500 to 15,000 clones listed, about four fifths were seen once; the top ten hold 0.85% to 1.3%. Regarding this clone: Its antigen is undetermined.

Germline V gene lookup returns CDR1 LNHNV and CDR2 YYDKDF (reference sequence). Unmatched junction bases numbered 4, after V lost 2 bases and J lost 4 bases. There are 15 residues in the CDR3. This chain uses TRBV15 with TRBJ2-2, with TRBD2 matching 7 bases. This receptor was identified in a human donor with HPV-associated anogenital cancer. This sample was gathered from a patient who underwent chemoradiotherapy. CDR3 sequence: CATSRLTGGTGELFF. CDR3 in DNA: TGTGCCACCAGCAGACTAACGGGGGGCACCGGGGAGCTGTTTTTT.